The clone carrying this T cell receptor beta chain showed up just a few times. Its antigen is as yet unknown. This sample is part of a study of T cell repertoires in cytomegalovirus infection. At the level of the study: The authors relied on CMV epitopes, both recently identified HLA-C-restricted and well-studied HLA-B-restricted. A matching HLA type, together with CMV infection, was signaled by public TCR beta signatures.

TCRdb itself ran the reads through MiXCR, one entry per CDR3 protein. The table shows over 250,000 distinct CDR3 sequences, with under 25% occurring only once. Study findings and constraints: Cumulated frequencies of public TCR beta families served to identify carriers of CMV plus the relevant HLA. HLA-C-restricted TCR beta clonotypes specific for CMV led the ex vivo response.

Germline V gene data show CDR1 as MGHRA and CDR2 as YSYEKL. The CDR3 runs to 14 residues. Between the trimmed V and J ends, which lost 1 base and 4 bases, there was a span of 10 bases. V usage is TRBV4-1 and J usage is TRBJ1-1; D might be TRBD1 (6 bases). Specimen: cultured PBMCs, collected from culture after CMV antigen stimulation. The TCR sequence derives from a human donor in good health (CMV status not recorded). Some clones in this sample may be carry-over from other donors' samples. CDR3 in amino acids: CASSQGGGFTEAFF. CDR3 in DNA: TGCGCCAGCAGCCAAGGAGGGGGGTTCACTGAAGCTTTCTTT.